This T cell receptor beta chain was identified during a study of T cell responses to AZD1222 COVID-19 vaccine. Using immunoSEQ multiplex PCR, the repertoire was profiled, and TCRdb retains in-frame clones only, with some absent. The sample holds roughly 78,000 clones; 82% are singletons and the top ten take around 2.8%. V lost 2 bases and J 4 bases, leaving 11 bases between the germline ends. This CDR3 comprises 13 residues. CDR1 and CDR2 from the germline V gene are GTSNPN and SVGIG (reference sequence). Sequencing used peripheral blood, obtained on day 0 of AZD1222 vaccination. The receptor was isolated from an adult in good health. This sequence joins TRBV30 and TRBJ2-5, with D perhaps being TRBD1 or TRBD2 (5 bases each). CDR3 amino acids: CAWSFRAGETQYF. The DNA of the CDR3 is TGTGCCTGGAGTTTCAGGGCGGGAGAGACCCAGTACTTC.